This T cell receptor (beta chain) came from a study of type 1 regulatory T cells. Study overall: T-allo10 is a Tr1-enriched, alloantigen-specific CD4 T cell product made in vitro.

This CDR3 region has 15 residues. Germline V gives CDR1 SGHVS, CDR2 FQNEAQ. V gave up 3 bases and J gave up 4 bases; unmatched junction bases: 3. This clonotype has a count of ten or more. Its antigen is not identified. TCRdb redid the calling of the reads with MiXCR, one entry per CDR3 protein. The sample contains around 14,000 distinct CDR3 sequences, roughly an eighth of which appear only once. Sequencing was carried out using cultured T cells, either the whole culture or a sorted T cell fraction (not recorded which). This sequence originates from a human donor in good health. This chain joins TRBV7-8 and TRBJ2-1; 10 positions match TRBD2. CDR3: CASSFGTSAYNEQFF. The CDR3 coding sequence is TGTGCCAGCAGCTTCGGGACTAGCGCTTACAATGAGCAGTTCTTC.